A single sample is the source of the 31 T cell receptor beta chains below, sequenced in a study of regulatory T cells in long-lasting Graves disease. Time point: persistent/refractory GD, antithyroid drugs over 5 years with positive TRAb. Extracted RNA from PBMCs served as the source of the TCR library. Assembly of TCR beta libraries relied on iRepertoire HTBI primers together with Arm-PCR of CDR3 regions. TCRdb recomputed calls from the multiplex PCR reads with MiXCR, one row per CDR3 protein. In the table there are around 430,000 distinct CDR3 sequences, approximately 22% of which are singletons. This specimen was peripheral blood mononuclear cells (PBMCs), taken when the disease was refractory, from a patient treated with antithyroid drugs. The receptors come from a female donor with Graves disease.

This clonotype occurred many times. This rearrangement joins TRBV11-3 to TRBJ1-1; D gene uncertain. Trimming stripped 1 base from V and 1 base from J, with 7 bases between. Germline V gene lookup returns CDR1 SGHNT and CDR2 YENEEA. The CDR3 contains 14 residues. The CDR3: CASSLVQKNTEAFF. In nucleotides, the CDR3 is TGTGCCAGCAGCTTAGTTCAGAAGAACACTGAAGCTTTCTTT.

In its sample, this clonotype was seen many times. This sequence may be a read error, since a much larger clone differs from it by one base. This chain joins TRBV6-1 and TRBJ2-5; D gene uncertain. Between the trimmed V and J ends, which lost 6 bases and 0 bases, there was a span of 5 bases. This CDR3 is built from 12 residues. CDR1 is MNHNS, CDR2 SASEGT, per germline. This CDR3 is CASSQNQETQYF. CDR3 nucleotide sequence: TGTGCCAGCAGCCAAAACCAAGAGACCCAGTACTTC.

This clonotype has more than one count but fewer than ten. The V and J genes are TRBV30 and TRBJ2-5; 13 nucleotides agree with TRBD2. CDR3 length equals 14 residues. Germline V CDR1 and CDR2: GTSNPN, SVGIG (reference sequence). Trimming removed 8 bases from V and 4 bases from J; junction bases left unmatched: 7. In DNA, the CDR3 is TGTGCCCGTACTAGCGGGAGGGGGGGAGAGACCCAGTACTTC. Encoded protein: CARTSGRGGETQYF.

This clonotype has ten or more counts. CDR3 protein: CASSLAGQNEKLFF. CDR3 DNA: TGTGCCAGCAGCTTGGCGGGCCAAAATGAAAAACTGTTTTTT. V usage is TRBV7-9 and J usage is TRBJ1-4, with D unresolved. The ends were cut back, 3 bases at V and 5 bases at J, with 10 bases in the middle. This CDR3 spans 14 amino acids. From germline, CDR1 is SEHNR and CDR2 FQNEAQ (reference sequence).

As DNA, the CDR3 is TGCGCCAGCAGCCAAAGGGGAGGTGGCGGGTACCAAGAGACCCAGTACTTC. This encodes CASSQRGGGGYQETQYF. This rearrangement joins TRBV4-1 to TRBJ2-5; TRBD2 is a possible D gene (6 bases). The V gene's germline CDR1 is MGHRA and CDR2 YSYEKL. This CDR3 spans 17 amino acids. Trimming took off 2 bases at V and 0 bases at J, with 16 bases between the two ends.

This clonotype came up a few times. This sequence joins TRBV3-1 and TRBJ2-7, with D possibly being TRBD1 (6 bases). Germline V gene data show CDR1 as LGHDT and CDR2 as YNNKEL (reference sequence). V shed 1 base and J shed 7 bases, with 11 bases lying between them. The CDR3 runs to 13 residues. This CDR3 reads CASSQGDRSEQYF. CDR3 sequence (DNA): TGTGCCAGCAGCCAAGGAGACAGGTCTGAGCAGTACTTC.

The chain uses TRBV6-2 or TRBV6-3 and TRBJ2-7, with 11 bases that match TRBD2. This CDR3 has 17 residues. Germline CDR1 is MNHEY and CDR2 is SVGEGT. Trimming removed 0 bases from V and 4 bases from J; junction bases left unmatched: 8. The CDR3 sequence: CASSYSSRASGRYEQYF. DNA for the CDR3: TGTGCCAGCAGTTACTCGAGCCGGGCTAGCGGGAGGTACGAGCAGTACTTC.

The chain is built from TRBV6-5 and TRBJ2-1; possible D gene TRBD2, 6 bases. Germline V lookup: CDR1 MNHEY, CDR2 SVGAGI. Trimming pared 3 bases from V and 7 bases from J, leaving 13 bases between. The CDR3 covers 14 residues. The chain's CDR3 is CASSYSGPLNEQFF. The CDR3, as DNA: TGTGCCAGCAGTTATAGCGGACCTCTGAATGAGCAGTTCTTC.

This clonotype was counted between two and nine times. The genes are TRBV15 and TRBJ2-7, with 9 positions matching TRBD2. CDR3 length: 14 residues. V was pared by 5 bases and J by 2 bases, with 4 bases of the junction left unmatched. Germline CDR1 reads LNHNV; CDR2 reads YYDKDF (reference sequence). The CDR3 protein is CATSRGGAAYEQYF. CDR3 coding DNA: TGTGCCACCAGCCGCGGGGGGGCCGCCTACGAGCAGTACTTC.

Concerning this clonotype: This may come from a read error, since a much larger clone is one base off. This chain joins TRBV11-3 and TRBJ1-4; D is unclear. CDR3 length: 15 amino acids. Germline CDR1 and CDR2: SGHNT and YENEEA. The chain's CDR3 is CASSFGNRGNEKLSF. The CDR3 DNA reads as TGTGCCAGCAGTTTTGGTAACAGAGGTAATGAAAAACTGTCTTTT. Full variable domain (rest looked up from reference TRBV11-3 and TRBJ1-4): EAGVVQSPRYKIIEKKQPVAFWCNPISGHNTLYWYLQNLGQGPELLIRYENEEAVDDSQLPKDRFSAERLKGVDSTLKIQPAELGDSAVYLCASSFGNRGNEKLSFGSGTQLSVL.

This clonotype was observed many times. V gene TRBV6-1 combines with J gene TRBJ1-1, with a weak D call TRBD1 (6 bases). The germline V gene has CDR1 MNHNS and CDR2 SASEGT. V gave up 7 bases and J gave up 3 bases, with 9 bases separating them. CDR3 length equals 12 residues. DNA of the CDR3: TGTGCCAGCACGAGGGGGGACACTGAAGCTTTCTTT. Protein sequence: CASTRGDTEAFF.

V usage is TRBV2 and J usage is TRBJ1-5; tentative D call: TRBD1 (5 bases). Germline V lookup: CDR1 SNHLY, CDR2 FYNNEI. The CDR3 extends over 14 amino acids. The V end was cut by 8 bases, the J end by 7 bases, with 18 bases between. DNA of the CDR3: TGTGCCAGCGGAGCCCTTCGGGGGGACCAGCCCCAGCATTTT. As protein: CASGALRGDQPQHF.

The J gene is TRBJ2-6, the V gene TRBV5-1; 8 bases align to TRBD2. This CDR3 spans 19 amino acids. Germline-derived CDR1 and CDR2 are SGHRS and YFSETQ. J lost 0 bases, V lost 4 bases, and 12 bases had no gene match. This CDR3 is CASSLLAGTRNSGANVLTF. The CDR3 DNA reads TGCGCCAGCAGCCTCCTAGCGGGCACTAGAAACTCTGGGGCCAACGTCCTGACTTTC.

This clonotype has ten or more counts. This rearrangement joins TRBV2 to TRBJ2-5; D remains unclear. V dropped 3 bases and J dropped 5 bases, with 7 bases sitting between them. Germline-derived CDR1 and CDR2 are SNHLY and FYNNEI. The CDR3 runs to 12 residues. The DNA for the CDR3 is TGTGCCAGCAGTGATTTGGAGGAGACCCAGTACTTC. Translating it yields CASSDLEETQYF.

This clonotype was seen at least ten times. The chain uses TRBV20-1 and TRBJ1-4; tentatively, D is TRBD1 (5 bases). The V end lost 6 bases, the J end lost 3 bases, and 14 bases lay between the germline ends. CDR3 length equals 14 residues. Germline V CDR1 and CDR2: DFQATT, SNEGSKA (reference sequence). The CDR3 loop reads CSAYSGSANEKLFF. As DNA, the CDR3 is TGCAGTGCATACTCAGGGTCGGCTAATGAAAAACTGTTTTTT.

The rearrangement links TRBV7-2 to TRBJ1-3; 8 nucleotides align to TRBD1. The CDR3 sequence is 17 residues long. V lost 5 bases and J lost 0; bases outside the gene matches: 9. Germline V gene sequence: CDR1 SGHTA, CDR2 FQGNSA. CDR3 DNA: TGTGCCAGCAGCCCGGGACAGGCGGGGTTCTCTGGAAACACCATATATTTT. Translated, it gives CASSPGQAGFSGNTIYF.

The rearrangement joins TRBV10-2 to TRBJ2-7; 9 bases are a match to TRBD2. V was clipped by 3 bases and J by 4 bases; unmatched bases: 4. The CDR3 length is 14 residues. In germline, CDR1 is WSHSY, CDR2 SAAADI. CDR3 nucleotide sequence: TGCGCCAGCAGTGATGCGGGGGGGCCGTACGAGCAGTACTTC. Its protein is CASSDAGGPYEQYF.

This clonotype was counted at least ten times. The gene calls are TRBV15 and TRBJ1-2; a possible D gene is TRBD1 (6 bases). Germline V CDR1 and CDR2: LNHNV, YYDKDF (reference sequence). V lost 0 bases and J lost 5, with 16 bases in between. This CDR3 has 16 residues. The DNA for the CDR3 is TGTGCCACCAGCAGAGATGGAGGGGGTCGGGTTTATGGCTACACCTTC. Amino acids: CATSRDGGGRVYGYTF.

This clonotype was observed many times. The chain couples TRBV28 to TRBJ1-1; D not resolved. The length of the CDR3 is 13 residues. Trimming removed 7 bases from V and 1 base from J, with 10 bases in between. Germline values: CDR1 MDHEN, CDR2 SYDVKM. The CDR3 loop is CASTGLTNTEAFF. The CDR3 bases are TGTGCCAGCACCGGACTGACGAACACTGAAGCTTTCTTT.

This clonotype has only a few counts. V gene TRBV6-2 or TRBV6-3 combines with J gene TRBJ2-7, with 7 bases that match TRBD1. V was pared by 5 bases and J by 1 base, with 5 bases of the junction left unmatched. The V gene's germline CDR1 is MNHEY and CDR2 SVGEGT. The CDR3 extends over 14 amino acids. DNA for the CDR3: TGTGCCAGCAGTGAAATGGGACAGTCCTACGAGCAGTACTTC. It specifies CASSEMGQSYEQYF.

V gene TRBV14 combines with J gene TRBJ2-7, with 7 bases lining up with TRBD2. This CDR3 is 13 amino acids long. V lost 10 bases to trimming and J lost 2 bases; unmatched junction nucleotides: 8. Germline loops: CDR1 SGHDN, CDR2 FVKESK. The CDR3 DNA sequence: TGTGCCACCCGGATGAGCGGGGCCTACGAGCAGTACTTC. As protein: CATRMSGAYEQYF. Looking up the rest from reference TRBV14 and TRBJ2-7 gives the full variable domain: EAGVTQFPSHSVIEKGQTVTLRCDPISGHDNLYWYRRVMGKEIKFLLHFVKESKQDESGMPNNRFLAERTGGTYSTLKVQPAELEDSGVYFCATRMSGAYEQYFGPGTRLTVT.

This clonotype appeared many times. The rearrangement uses TRBV28 and TRBJ2-5, with 14 positions matching TRBD2. V shed 6 bases, J shed 2 bases, and the junction held 8 bases outside the gene matches. The CDR3 has 17 residues. Germline-derived CDR1 and CDR2 are MDHEN and SYDVKM. The CDR3, as DNA: TGTGCCAGCAGCTCCTGGACTAGCGGGAGGTTTCAAGAGACCCAGTACTTC. Residues: CASSSWTSGRFQETQYF.

This clonotype was counted ten times or more. The chain joins TRBV20-1 to TRBJ2-7; tentative D call: TRBD2 (6 bases). Germline V gene lookup returns CDR1 DFQATT and CDR2 SNEGSKA (reference sequence). This CDR3 region has 14 residues. Trimming shortened V by 3 bases and J by 7 bases, and 19 bases separated the two germline ends. CDR3 DNA: TGCAGTGCTAGTCCATCGCGGGGTGGTGAGGAGCAGTACTTC. Translated, it gives CSASPSRGGEEQYF.

The rearrangement links TRBV15 to TRBJ1-5, with D tentatively TRBD1 (6 bases). The CDR3 spans 16 residues. CDR1 and CDR2 from the germline V gene are LNHNV and YYDKDF (reference sequence). The V gene lost 1 base and the J gene lost 5 bases, with 15 bases spanning the gap. This chain's CDR3 is CATSRGGGGGDQPQHF. In nucleotides, the CDR3 is TGTGCCACCAGCAGAGGAGGGGGGGGGGGGGATCAGCCCCAGCATTTT.

The CDR3 region is CASSLDSTHEKLFF. The CDR3 nucleotides are TGTGCCAGCTCCCTGGACAGTACCCATGAAAAACTGTTTTTT. J is TRBJ1-4 and V is TRBV18; a possible D gene is TRBD1 (6 bases). The germline CDR1 and CDR2 sequences are KGHSH and LQKENI. V shed 6 bases and J shed 6 bases, with 14 bases lying between them. The CDR3 length is 14 residues.

For this clonotype: Sequence at one end of the junction differs from germline and may be a read error. The chain links TRBV19 to TRBJ1-5; D ambiguous. The CDR3 covers 13 residues. CDR1 and CDR2 (germline): LNHDA, SQIVND (reference sequence). In DNA form, the CDR3 reads TGTGCCAGTCTACCAACGGGGAGGAGAAGTCTACTTTTT. Amino acids: CASLPTGRRSLLF.

The sample holds many counts of this clonotype. The chain joins TRBV7-2 to TRBJ1-2; 7 bases match TRBD1. This CDR3 is built from 13 residues. The J segment lost 8 bases and the V segment lost 5 bases, leaving 8 bases of the junction unmatched. Germline values: CDR1 SGHTA, CDR2 FQGNSA. This CDR3 is CASSPRQGGGYTF. The CDR3 DNA follows: TGTGCCAGCAGCCCACGTCAAGGGGGCGGCTACACCTTC.

This clonotype was detected a few times. This chain connects TRBV19 to TRBJ1-5, with 8 positions matching TRBD1. CDR3 length: 17 amino acids. V was pared by 5 bases and J by 5 bases, with 14 bases of the junction left unmatched. The germline V gene has CDR1 LNHDA and CDR2 SQIVND (reference sequence). CDR3 sequence (DNA): TGTGCCAGTAGTCCGGACAGGGTGGGGTTAGCCGATCAGCCCCAGCATTTT. This encodes CASSPDRVGLADQPQHF.

This chain connects TRBV7-3 to TRBJ1-1; D remains unclear. This CDR3 comprises 15 residues. Looked up from germline, CDR1 is SGHTA and CDR2 is FQGTGA. V gave up 2 bases and J gave up 7 bases, with 17 bases separating them. CDR3 amino acids: CASSLGRLEDGEAFF. CDR3 nucleotide sequence: TGTGCCAGCAGCTTAGGCCGTCTCGAGGACGGTGAAGCTTTCTTT.

This clonotype was detected ten times or more. The chain has TRBV12-3 or TRBV12-4 and TRBJ2-7; 10 bases fit TRBD2. V lost 1 base and J lost 1; bases outside the gene matches: 13. CDR3 length: 19 amino acids. The CDR3 loop is CASSLDFWLAGVSSYEQYF. The DNA of the CDR3 is TGTGCCAGCAGTTTAGATTTTTGGCTAGCGGGGGTTTCTTCCTACGAGCAGTACTTC.

This clonotype appeared many times. The chain couples TRBV6-2 or TRBV6-3 to TRBJ2-7, with D unclear. Germline V gives CDR1 MNHEY, CDR2 SVGEGT. Between the trimmed V and J ends, which lost 0 bases and 0 bases, there was a span of 9 bases. CDR3 length: 15 amino acids. The CDR3 region has the DNA TGTGCCAGCAGTTACTCGACGGCTAGCTCCTACGAGCAGTACTTC. This sequence encodes CASSYSTASSYEQYF.